These T cell receptor beta chains were read from a single sample in a study of T-cell reconstitution after alpha-beta-depleted transplantation in children. Each CDR3 protein is one row after TCRdb ran MiXCR on the PCR reads. The table includes about 980,000 distinct CDR3 sequences, 25% to 35% detected once. The material was PBMCs, mostly from graft donor cells, obtained 360 days after TCRalphabeta/CD19-depleted stem cell transplant. All receptors come from a boy in the first two years of life who had a stem cell transplant for SCID, so the T cells may come from the graft donor. CDR3s leave out the opening cysteine and the closing phenylalanine or tryptophan. D genes are given only for firm matches. Clone size, where shown, is once, few, many, or a class for clones that have expanded.

ASSSYQGDEQF	TRBV7-2	many	NA
ASRPVVSDTQY	TRBV19	once	NA
SARDVANTGELF	TRBV20-1	NA	NA
ASMARSYEQY	TRBV2	NA	NA
ATSSGRISYNEQF	TRBV15	NA	NA
ASRFTSSYEQY	TRBV5-1	many	NA
ASSLQGFNT	TRBV28	NA	NA
ASASLAGGTDTQY	TRBV2	NA	TRBD2
ASSYSTGGYEQY	TRBV6-5	many	NA
SGGGVTEAF	TRBV29-1	NA	TRBD1
SATGQSAFNYGYT	TRBV29-1	few	TRBD1
ASSLGLLAGGRADTQY	TRBV7-2	NA	TRBD2
ASTLQGLNTEAF	TRBV5-5	few	TRBD1
SVRMTANTEAF	TRBV29-1	NA	NA
ASSAGTGFHEQY	TRBV12-3/TRBV12-4	NA	TRBD1
ASTSGVNNEQF	TRBV12-3/TRBV12-4	NA	TRBD2
ASTPKDTGELF	TRBV12-3/TRBV12-4	NA	NA
ASSPRSNYGYT	TRBV9	many	NA
ASSQVGWASQY	TRBV14	many	NA
ASSLALGGGPQGEQF	TRBV7-1	NA	TRBD2
ASRRTGVQETQY	TRBV6-1	NA	NA
ASSFGWGRSPNEQF	TRBV5-1	few	NA
SVEGMGTRPHEQY	TRBV29-1	NA	NA
ASSLFIYTDTQY	TRBV12-3/TRBV12-4	few	NA
SAFRQVALNEKLF	TRBV20-1	once	NA
ASRLSQGARTEAF	TRBV12-3/TRBV12-4	NA	TRBD1
ASSRLGRGNNEQF	TRBV3-1	NA	NA
ASAGGKDGEAF	TRBV7-9	few	TRBD1
ASSSGTGLTTDTQY	TRBV28	NA	TRBD1
ASSFRTGLNTEAF	TRBV12-3/TRBV12-4	few	NA
ASAGGNTGELF	TRBV28	NA	NA
ASKETGAMSNQPQH	TRBV6-1	few	TRBD1
SVLLSSDEQY	TRBV20-1	few	NA
ASRSPDRGLSYEQY	TRBV6-1	NA	TRBD1
SARDWTQVSNQPQH	TRBV20-1	NA	NA
ASSLGVASDNEQF	TRBV5-6	few	NA
SVWGLPVYNEQF	TRBV29-1	NA	NA
ASSPRDSIWDGYT	TRBV27	few	TRBD1
AIQDRDAYEQY	TRBV10-3	NA	TRBD1
ASSLIWSLNTEAF	TRBV7-2	NA	NA
ASSSRPQSYEQY	TRBV5-5	NA	NA
ASSQNPGDGKNIQY	TRBV4-2	NA	NA
ATWGGGETQY	TRBV6-2/TRBV6-3	few	TRBD2
SAIPSQGRTDTQY	TRBV20-1	NA	NA
ASRPRGQGVDQPQH	TRBV12-3/TRBV12-4	NA	TRBD1
SVEGGFVAEAF	TRBV29-1	few	NA
AISDGTSITGELF	TRBV10-3	NA	TRBD2
SAGTSDLQY	TRBV20-1	few	NA
ASSFAPGQETQY	TRBV11-2	few	NA
SVPLRIQETQY	TRBV20-1	few	NA
ASSSPGTGATEQF	TRBV7-9	few	TRBD1
ASSPRGRVTDTQY	TRBV7-9	NA	TRBD1
ASSLRRGRVNEQF	TRBV11-1	few	TRBD1
ASSPVPGLDPY	TRBV4-2	NA	TRBD2
AIRGRGNTEAF	TRBV10-3	NA	NA
SAPTLSGGRTDTQY	TRBV20-1	few	TRBD2
ASSYSGTSGDHFSYNEQF	TRBV6-2/TRBV6-3	few	TRBD2
ASSQDLRGGYGLGELF	TRBV4-3	NA	NA
ASSRRGPEKLF	TRBV3-1	NA	NA